This T cell receptor beta chain was profiled in a study of tumor and adjacent non-tumor tissue in lung cancer. Study-level information: Patients comprised over 9 adenocarcinoma, a couple of squamous cell carcinoma and 1 small cell lung cancer. Stage I to III disease affected 9 to 10 men and roughly five women aged about 30 to 76. Notes on the study in general: Tumor tissue had significantly higher TCR diversity than normal lung. Shorter survival was associated with higher TCR diversity in tumors.

This clonotype was seen only a few times. What it binds is unknown. This may come from a read error, since a much larger clone is one base off. No cell sorting was done before RNA was extracted from the tissue. The CDR3 extends over 15 amino acids. Trimming left V 6 bases short and J 4 bases short, with 18 bases between. Germline V gene sequence: CDR1 MDHEN, CDR2 SYDVKM. The library came from three nested PCR rounds adapted from ARM-PCR protocols. MiXCR was run by TCRdb on the multiplex PCR reads, yielding one entry per CDR3 protein. Among around 74,000 distinct CDR3 sequences listed, approximately 68% were seen once.

The TCR originated in a woman aged 70-85 years with non-small cell lung cancer. The rearrangement joins TRBV28 to TRBJ1-1; maybe TRBD1 (5 bases). The sample was lung tumor tissue. In nucleotides, the CDR3 is TGTGCCAGCAGACTAGGAGGGGCAATGAGCACTGAAGCTTTCTTT. It encodes CASRLGGAMSTEAFF.